This TCR beta chain was recorded in a study of blood T cells in healthy people across ages. Sample-barcoded 5' priming and a J-beta primer mix drove a second PCR of roughly 6 to 12 cycles. A single record per CDR3 protein comes from TCRdb applying MiXCR to the 5' RACE reads. This table has hundreds of thousands of distinct CDR3 sequences, roughly 32% appearing once. This clonotype has ten or more counts. The CDR3 totals 13 residues. Trimming stripped 2 bases from V and 13 bases from J, with 15 bases between. Germline loops: CDR1 LGHDT, CDR2 YNNKEL (reference sequence). The material sequenced was blood. The chain employs TRBV3-1 and TRBJ2-4, with D possibly being TRBD2 (5 bases). The sequence was obtained from a woman at least 80 years old in good health. The DNA of the CDR3 is TGTGCCAGCAGCCAAACTACCGGGGTAGAGCAGTACTTC. It is translated as CASSQTTGVEQYF.